The 15 T cell receptor beta chains presented below share a single source sample, sequenced in a study of blood T cell repertoires in COVID-19. TCRdb's table, derived via immunoSEQ multiplex PCR, lists solely in-frame clones and lacks some. The sample has just over 300,000 clones, 85% to 90% seen once. The sample consisted of PBMCs or T cells enriched from blood (not recorded which). Receptors were obtained from a man between 25 and 39 years old who had recovered from COVID-19.

The chain joins TRBV12-3 or TRBV12-4 to TRBJ1-5; D is unresolved. The ends were cut back, 4 bases at V and 5 bases at J, with 9 bases in the middle. The CDR3 loop spans 13 amino acids. DNA of the CDR3: TGTGCCAGCAGTTACCGGAGGGATCAGCCCCAGCATTTT. Encoded protein: CASSYRRDQPQHF.

CDR3 DNA sequence: TGTGCCAGCAGGGAGACCGGGACTCAATACAATGAGCAGTTCTTC. Translation gives CASRETGTQYNEQFF. The genes are TRBV9 and TRBJ2-1; TRBD2 is a possible D gene (6 bases). CDR3 size: 15 residues. From germline, CDR1 is SGDLS and CDR2 YYNGEE. Trimming cost V 5 bases and J 4 bases, with 16 bases left between them.

This chain uses TRBV6-1 with TRBJ1-1; 7 bases are shared with TRBD1. The CDR3 spans 13 residues. V lost 2 bases and J lost 6; bases outside the gene matches: 3. Germline assignment: CDR1 MNHNS and CDR2 SASEGT. CDR3 protein: CASSEIQGAEAFF. CDR3 sequence (DNA): TGTGCCAGCAGTGAAATCCAGGGGGCTGAAGCTTTCTTT.

This clone was seen a handful of times. The CDR3: CASRTSGRAGTGELFF. DNA of the CDR3: TGCGCCAGCAGAACTAGCGGGAGGGCCGGCACCGGGGAGCTGTTTTTT. The J gene is TRBJ2-2, the V gene TRBV5-1, with 13 positions matching TRBD2. Looked up from germline, CDR1 is SGHRS and CDR2 is YFSETQ. V trimming: 5 bases; J trimming: 4 bases; junction bases outside the gene matches: 5. The CDR3 spans 16 residues. Using reference TRBV5-1 and TRBJ2-2 for the parts outside the CDR3, the full variable domain is KAGVTQTPRYLIKTRGQQVTLSCSPISGHRSVSWYQQTPGQGLQFLFEYFSETQRNKGNFPGRFSGRQFSNSRSEMNVSTLELGDSALYLCASRTSGRAGTGELFFGEGSRLTVL.

This sequence joins TRBV27 and TRBJ1-6; a possible D gene is TRBD1 (6 bases). Between the trimmed V and J ends, which lost 5 bases and 6 bases, there was a span of 11 bases. The CDR3 has 14 residues. Germline V CDR1 and CDR2: MNHEY, SMNVEV (reference sequence). As DNA, the CDR3 is TGTGCCAGCAGTAGATCAGGGGCTAATTCACCCCTCCACTTT. Its translation is CASSRSGANSPLHF.

The chain links TRBV5-1 to TRBJ2-1, with D hard to call. The germline V and J ends were trimmed by 6 bases and 6 bases, with 16 bases remaining between them. CDR1 and CDR2 from the germline V gene are SGHRS and YFSETQ. This CDR3 is built from 14 residues. CDR3 in amino acids: CASKSLSTVNEQFF. The CDR3 coding sequence is TGCGCCAGCAAGTCTCTATCTACCGTCAATGAGCAGTTCTTC.

Only one count was recorded for this clone. The rearrangement links TRBV5-5 to TRBJ2-1; 9 positions agree with TRBD2. This CDR3 has 15 residues. Germline V gene data show CDR1 as SGHKS and CDR2 as YYEKEE (reference sequence). With 0 bases clipped from V and 4 bases from J, the junction kept 2 bases outside the gene matches. Here the CDR3 reads CASSLETSGYNEQFF. CDR3 in DNA: TGTGCCAGCAGCTTGGAGACTAGCGGATACAATGAGCAGTTCTTC. Drawing the rest from reference TRBV5-5 and TRBJ2-1, the complete variable domain is DAGVTQSPTHLIKTRGQQVTLRCSPISGHKSVSWYQQVLGQGPQFIFQYYEKEERGRGNFPDRFSARQFPNYSSELNVNALLLGDSALYLCASSLETSGYNEQFFGPGTRLTVL.

The rearrangement uses TRBV9 and TRBJ2-3; no clear D. Germline V gene data show CDR1 as SGDLS and CDR2 as YYNGEE. The ends were cut back, 0 bases at V and 5 bases at J, with 4 bases in the middle. The CDR3 is 12 amino acids. The CDR3 sequence is CASSVGLDTQYF. The CDR3 nucleotides are TGTGCCAGCAGCGTAGGTCTAGATACGCAGTATTTT. The whole variable domain, remainder taken from reference TRBV9 and TRBJ2-3, is DSGVTQTPKHLITATGQRVTLRCSPRSGDLSVYWYQQSLDQGLQFLIQYYNGEERAKGNILERFSAQQFPDLHSELNLSSLELGDSALYFCASSVGLDTQYFGPGTRLTVL.

The V gene is TRBV5-1, the J gene TRBJ2-7; 7 bases are shared with TRBD1. Germline V lookup: CDR1 SGHRS, CDR2 YFSETQ. The CDR3 is 16 amino acids. V shed 3 bases and J 1 base; nucleotides not matched to a gene: 10. CDR3 nucleotide sequence: TGCGCCAGCAGCTCAGATCAGGGGGTTTCGTCCTACGAGCAGTACTTC. Translation: CASSSDQGVSSYEQYF.

This chain connects TRBV6-5 to TRBJ1-2, with TRBD1 identical over 7 bases. V dropped 4 bases and J dropped 6; count of bases not matched to a gene: 8. CDR3 length: 14 amino acids. Germline CDR1 is MNHEY and CDR2 is SVGAGI. The CDR3 DNA reads TGTGCCAGCAGTTCCGACAGGGTGGGGCATGGCTACACCTTC. Its translation: CASSSDRVGHGYTF.

This clone has a single count. The V gene is TRBV10-3, the J gene TRBJ2-7; 9 bases match TRBD1. The CDR3 sequence is 16 residues long. The V gene end was trimmed by 2 bases and the J gene end by 3 bases; junction bases not matched to a gene: 8. CDR1 is ENHRY and CDR2 is SYGVKD in the germline V gene. In DNA, the CDR3 is TGTGCCATCAGTGAGCCACCGGGACAGGGAAGCTACGAGCAGTACTTC. This codes for CAISEPPGQGSYEQYF.

This chain uses TRBV7-9 with TRBJ1-5, with a tentative D call TRBD1 (6 bases). This CDR3 is built from 15 residues. CDR1 and CDR2 (germline): SEHNR, FQNEAQ (reference sequence). V was pared by 5 bases and J by 2 bases, with 13 bases between. In DNA, the CDR3 is TGTGCCAGCAGCCCACAGGGAATCGGCAATCAGCCCCAGCATTTT. It codes for CASSPQGIGNQPQHF.

This chain joins TRBV6-5 and TRBJ2-3, with a possible D match to TRBD2 (6 bases). Trimming took off 2 bases at V and 1 base at J, with 7 bases between the two ends. Germline-derived CDR1 and CDR2 are MNHEY and SVGAGI. The CDR3 covers 14 residues. CDR3 nucleotide sequence: TGTGCCAGCAGTTACGAGCGGGGCACAGATACGCAGTATTTT. It encodes CASSYERGTDTQYF.

The chain is built from TRBV19 and TRBJ1-5; TRBD1 agrees at 10 bases. Per germline, CDR1 LNHDA and CDR2 SQIVND (reference sequence). V trimming: 6 bases; J trimming: 6 bases; junction bases outside the gene matches: 8. The CDR3 is 15 amino acids. The CDR3 protein is CASSVTGTGVQPQHF. In DNA, the CDR3 is TGTGCCAGTAGCGTTACCGGGACAGGGGTTCAGCCCCAGCATTTT. Full variable domain (remainder filled in from reference TRBV19 and TRBJ1-5): DGGITQSPKYLFRKEGQNVTLSCEQNLNHDAMYWYRQDPGQGLRLIYYSQIVNDFQKGDIAEGYSVSREKKESFPLTVTSAQKNPTAFYLCASSVTGTGVQPQHFGDGTRLSIL.

The chain is built from TRBV18 and TRBJ1-2, with TRBD1 as a possible D gene (6 bases). Trimming shortened V by 3 bases and J by 3 bases, and 11 bases separated the two germline ends. The CDR3 runs to 14 residues. CDR1 is KGHSH, CDR2 LQKENI, per germline. Written as DNA, the CDR3 is TGTGCCAGCTCACCCGGGGGGCGCGACTATGGCTACACCTTC. Protein sequence: CASSPGGRDYGYTF.